Below, 27 T cell receptor beta chains from the same sample are listed, as sequenced in a study of blood T cell repertoires in COVID-19. Some clones are missing from TCRdb's copy, which holds only in-frame ones; the method was immunoSEQ multiplex PCR. The sample consists of 200,000 to 250,000 clones, roughly 89% of them appearing once. The specimen sequenced was peripheral blood. The receptor source for this set is a young man who had recovered from COVID-19.

The V and J genes are TRBV7-9 and TRBJ1-2, with a tentative D call TRBD1 (6 bases). Germline-derived CDR1 and CDR2 are SEHNR and FQNEAQ (reference sequence). This CDR3 region has 16 residues. V was cut by 0 bases and J by 7 bases, with 18 bases left in between. The CDR3 sequence: CASSLALPRQDGGYTF. The DNA of the CDR3 is TGTGCCAGCAGCTTAGCCCTGCCCAGACAGGATGGTGGCTACACCTTC.

This chain connects TRBV29-1 to TRBJ1-2; 11 bases are shared with TRBD1. V lost 4 bases, J lost 4 bases, and 5 bases stayed unmatched. This CDR3 contains 14 residues. CDR1 SQVTM and CDR2 ANQGSEA come from the germline V gene. Here the CDR3 reads CSVVPGTGGYGYTF. The CDR3 nucleotides read TGCAGCGTTGTACCTGGGACAGGGGGCTATGGCTACACCTTC.

The chain combines TRBV4-3 with TRBJ1-2, with a tentative D call TRBD1 (5 bases). Germline V gives CDR1 LGHNA, CDR2 YSLEER. V was trimmed by 0 bases and J by 1 base, leaving 18 bases between them. The CDR3 covers 18 residues. CDR3 nucleotides: TGCGCCAGCAGCCAAGAAATCACAGGCCAGTCCCTTAACTATGGCTACACCTTC. Encoded protein: CASSQEITGQSLNYGYTF.

This rearrangement joins TRBV27 to TRBJ2-7; 7 nucleotides align to TRBD1. V lost 5 bases and J lost 7; bases outside the gene matches: 20. The germline gives CDR1 MNHEY, CDR2 SMNVEV (reference sequence). CDR3 size: 17 residues. CDR3 loop: CASSLFAPHGQGVEQYF. The CDR3 DNA reads TGTGCCAGCAGTCTCTTCGCGCCACACGGGCAGGGGGTTGAGCAGTACTTC.

CDR3 sequence reads: CASSESGGPYEQYF. DNA of the CDR3: TGTGCCAGCAGTGAATCCGGGGGGCCTTACGAGCAGTACTTC. The chain carries TRBV6-1 and TRBJ2-7; perhaps TRBD2 as D (7 bases). Trimming removed 2 bases at V and 4 bases at J, with 12 bases between. This CDR3 contains 14 residues. Per the germline V gene, CDR1 is MNHNS and CDR2 is SASEGT.

V is TRBV2 and J is TRBJ1-6; tentative D call: TRBD1 (6 bases). The V gene's germline CDR1 is SNHLY and CDR2 FYNNEI. CDR3 length: 16 residues. V lost 6 bases and J lost 0, with 12 bases in between. The CDR3 coding sequence is TGTGCCAGCAGGGAAACAGGGAGCTCCTATAATTCACCCCTCCACTTT. This translates into CASRETGSSYNSPLHF.

The rearrangement links TRBV6-5 to TRBJ2-5, with D possibly TRBD1 on 5 matching bases. The CDR3 is made up of 12 amino acids. The V gene lost 5 bases and the J gene lost 7 bases, with 11 bases spanning the gap. Germline lookup yields CDR1 MNHEY and CDR2 SVGAGI. The CDR3 is CASSQGQGTQYF. CDR3 DNA: TGTGCCAGCAGTCAGGGTCAGGGGACCCAGTACTTC.

The V gene is TRBV9, the J gene TRBJ2-2; D perhaps matches TRBD1 (6 bases). Germline V gene sequence: CDR1 SGDLS, CDR2 YYNGEE. V gave up 0 bases and J gave up 7 bases, with 13 bases separating them. CDR3 length: 15 amino acids. CDR3 bases: TGTGCCAGCAGCGTAGCTTGGGGGCCAAACGGGGAGCTGTTTTTT. This codes for CASSVAWGPNGELFF.

J is TRBJ2-3 and V is TRBV11-3; TRBD2 matches at 14 bases. CDR1 is SGHNT and CDR2 is YENEEA in the germline V gene. The CDR3 runs 18 residues. The ends lost 6 bases at V and 8 bases at J; junction bases unmatched: 16. The DNA of the CDR3 is TGTGCCAGCAGTTCAGGGACTAGCGGGGGCCTCGTAGTAGGTACGCAGTATTTT. Translated, it gives CASSSGTSGGLVVGTQYF.

V usage is TRBV5-1 and J usage is TRBJ1-1; 8 bases line up with TRBD1. Germline V gives CDR1 SGHRS, CDR2 YFSETQ. V lost 0 bases to trimming and J lost 0 bases; unmatched junction nucleotides: 13. The CDR3 extends over 19 amino acids. CDR3 residues: CASSLVSIGQGGMNTEAFF. As DNA, the CDR3 is TGCGCCAGCAGCTTGGTTAGTATAGGACAGGGAGGCATGAACACTGAAGCTTTCTTT.

The chain recombines TRBV27 with TRBJ2-3, with no clear D. This CDR3 comprises 14 residues. Germline CDR1 and CDR2: MNHEY and SMNVEV (reference sequence). V dropped 3 bases and J dropped 6 bases, with 13 bases sitting between them. CDR3 nucleotides: TGTGCCAGCAGTTTGGATGGGTGGGCGGATACGCAGTATTTT. Amino acids: CASSLDGWADTQYF.

This clone was counted many times. The V and J genes are TRBV21-1 and TRBJ2-1; the table calls TRBD1, which could not be checked here. TRBV21-1 is annotated as a pseudogene. This CDR3 is built from 15 residues. CDR3 in DNA: TGTGCCAGCAGCAAGCGGGACAGGGGTCAGAATGAGCAGTTCTTC. It yields the protein CASSKRDRGQNEQFF.

V gene TRBV6-5 combines with J gene TRBJ2-7; 10 bases map to TRBD1. Looked up from germline, CDR1 is MNHEY and CDR2 is SVGAGI. The CDR3 spans 14 residues. V was pared by 6 bases and J by 5 bases, with 7 bases of the junction left unmatched. CDR3 residues: CASSLGQGSHEQYF. The CDR3 DNA sequence: TGTGCCAGCAGCCTGGGACAGGGGTCTCACGAGCAGTACTTC.

This rearrangement joins TRBV5-6 to TRBJ1-5; the match to TRBD1 covers 8 bases. Germline V gene lookup returns CDR1 SGHDT and CDR2 YYEEEE. The CDR3 runs to 15 residues. The V and J ends lost 8 bases and 7 bases, in that order; junction bases with no gene match: 14. The CDR3 DNA reads TGTGCCAGTTCTAGCAGGGGACAGGTTATACAGCCCCAGCATTTT. The encoded protein is CASSSRGQVIQPQHF.

V is TRBV29-1 and J is TRBJ2-1, with TRBD2 as a possible D gene (7 bases). There are 13 residues in the CDR3. Between the trimmed V and J ends, which lost 2 bases and 6 bases, there was a span of 11 bases. Germline V CDR1 and CDR2: SQVTM, ANQGSEA. Written as DNA, the CDR3 is TGCAGCGTTGAAAAAGGGGGGGGCAATGAGCAGTTCTTC. Protein sequence: CSVEKGGGNEQFF.

The rearrangement joins TRBV11-3 to TRBJ2-5; the D gene is possibly TRBD2 (6 bases). V was shortened by 2 bases and J by 3 bases, with 19 bases between the two germline ends. The CDR3 consists of 17 residues. Germline loops: CDR1 SGHNT, CDR2 YENEEA. The CDR3 reads CASSLRGNGRGKETQYF. Written as DNA, the CDR3 is TGTGCCAGCAGCTTACGAGGAAACGGTCGGGGGAAAGAGACCCAGTACTTC.

J is TRBJ1-1 and V is TRBV21-1. TRBV21-1 is marked as a pseudogene. The CDR3 extends over 14 amino acids. This CDR3 is CASSKARGTTEAFF. CDR3 in DNA: TGTGCCAGCAGCAAAGCGCGAGGAACCACTGAAGCTTTCTTT.

This rearrangement joins TRBV19 to TRBJ1-1; 8 bases are shared with TRBD1. The CDR3 totals 13 residues. Trimming cost V 6 bases and J 4 bases; bases outside gene matches: 4. Germline CDR1 reads LNHDA; CDR2 reads SQIVND (reference sequence). The CDR3 sequence is CASRNRGVTEAFF. The CDR3 DNA follows: TGTGCCAGTAGGAACAGGGGGGTCACTGAAGCTTTCTTT.

The chain combines TRBV2 with TRBJ2-4, with D perhaps TRBD2 (6 bases). The CDR3 loop spans 15 amino acids. CDR1 SNHLY and CDR2 FYNNEI come from the germline V gene. Trimming took off 8 bases at V and 9 bases at J, with 23 bases between the two ends. In DNA, the CDR3 is TGTGCCAGCGGGCGGGGCGAAGAGGGCGTGGGCATTCAGTACTTC. Amino acids: CASGRGEEGVGIQYF.

This clone has just one count. The CDR3 DNA reads TGTGCCAGCAGCCGGGGACAGGGGCGTAACTACGAGCAGTACTTC. Protein: CASSRGQGRNYEQYF. The chain uses TRBV14 and TRBJ2-7; 10 positions match TRBD1. V shed 4 bases, J shed 3 bases, and the junction held 6 bases outside the gene matches. The CDR3 is 15 amino acids. CDR1 and CDR2 from the germline V gene are SGHDN and FVKESK.

This chain connects TRBV7-2 to TRBJ1-3; tentative D call: TRBD1 (5 bases). Trimming removed 9 bases at V and 3 bases at J, with 15 bases between. The CDR3 spans 14 residues. Germline assignment: CDR1 SGHTA and CDR2 FQGNSA. Here the CDR3 DNA reads TGTGCCAGTTCCGACGGGGGAGGTGGAAACACCATATATTTT. As protein: CASSDGGGGNTIYF.

This chain joins TRBV29-1 and TRBJ1-3; D perhaps matches TRBD1 (6 bases). V was trimmed by 0 bases and J by 4 bases, leaving 19 bases between them. There are 17 residues in the CDR3. CDR1 SQVTM and CDR2 ANQGSEA come from the germline V gene. CDR3 nucleotides: TGCAGCGTTGAAGACAGGGGCCCAAATTACTCGGGAAACACCATATATTTT. Translation: CSVEDRGPNYSGNTIYF.

The V and J genes are TRBV5-4 and TRBJ1-3; D unresolved. V shed 2 bases and J shed 0 bases, with 9 bases lying between them. This CDR3 comprises 15 residues. The germline gives CDR1 SGHNT, CDR2 YYREEE (reference sequence). The CDR3 is CASSFSPRSGNTIYF. The CDR3 DNA sequence: TGTGCCAGCAGCTTTAGCCCGCGCTCTGGAAACACCATATATTTT.

The CDR3 loop reads CASSQEVAGPYEQYF. For the CDR3, the DNA is TGTGCCAGCAGCCAAGAGGTAGCGGGGCCCTACGAGCAGTACTTC. The chain uses TRBV4-2 and TRBJ2-7; TRBD2 matches 8 bases. After removal of 0 bases from V and 2 bases from J, the junction contained 3 bases not matched to a gene. Per germline, CDR1 LGHNA and CDR2 YNFKEQ. The CDR3 loop spans 15 amino acids.

A word on this clone: Relative to the germline gene, one junction end is altered; a read error may explain this. The chain combines TRBV10-3 with TRBJ2-3, with D maybe TRBD2 (5 bases). Germline values: CDR1 ENHRY, CDR2 SYGVKD. The CDR3 extends over 11 amino acids. CDR3 in amino acids: CGVGNTDTQYF. The CDR3 DNA reads as TGCGGGGTGGGTAACACAGATACGCAGTATTTT.

This clone was picked up one time. The CDR3 DNA reads as TGTGCCAGCAGTTACCCCGGACTAACCTACAATGAGCAGTTCTTC. It encodes CASSYPGLTYNEQFF. The chain carries TRBV6-2 or TRBV6-3 and TRBJ2-1; perhaps TRBD2 as D (6 bases). The ends were cut back, 2 bases at V and 2 bases at J, with 10 bases in the middle. CDR1 is MNHEY, CDR2 SVGEGT, per germline. This CDR3 has 15 residues.

This chain connects TRBV7-2 to TRBJ1-2, with 8 nucleotides matching TRBD1. Germline V gene sequence: CDR1 SGHTA, CDR2 FQGNSA. This CDR3 has 19 amino acids. V dropped 5 bases and J dropped 8; count of bases not matched to a gene: 25. CDR3 bases: TGTGCCAGCAGCCCCGGGACAGGCAAATTCCCTAACTCTGGAAGAGGCTACACCTTC. It is translated as CASSPGTGKFPNSGRGYTF.